The next 13 T cell receptor beta chains were all read from a single sample in a study of lymphopenia after photon versus proton radiotherapy. Profiling relied on immunoSEQ multiplex PCR, and the TCRdb table lists in-frame clones only, not all of them. The table shows 150,000 to 200,000 clones, with around 85% occurring only once. The sample here was peripheral blood, taken from a patient treated with photon-based radiotherapy. The receptors shown here come from a man between 50 and 59 years old with gastric cancer.

This rearrangement joins TRBV15 to TRBJ2-2; TRBD2 matches 14 bases. V shed 5 bases and J 5 bases; nucleotides not matched to a gene: 10. Germline V CDR1 and CDR2: LNHNV, YYDKDF (reference sequence). This CDR3 region has 18 residues. The CDR3 region has the DNA TGTGCCACCAGCGGATGGGGACTAGCGGGAGATAATACCGGGGAGCTGTTTTTT. Translating gives CATSGWGLAGDNTGELFF.

As to this clone: One end of the junction varies from germline; a read error may be responsible. The rearrangement joins TRBV20-1 to TRBJ2-3; D remains ambiguous. There are 11 residues in the CDR3. Germline CDR1 is DFQATT and CDR2 is SNEGSKA (reference sequence). The CDR3 loop reads CSARGTDTQYF. The CDR3 nucleotides are TGCAGTGCGAGAGGCACAGATACGCAGTATTTT.

The chain joins TRBV5-1 to TRBJ2-7; 7 nucleotides align to TRBD2. In germline, CDR1 is SGHRS, CDR2 YFSETQ. V shed 4 bases, J shed 2 bases, and the junction held 6 bases outside the gene matches. The CDR3 sequence is 14 residues long. CDR3 in amino acids: CASSPWAGAYEQYF. The CDR3 coding sequence is TGCGCCAGCAGCCCTTGGGCGGGAGCCTACGAGCAGTACTTC.

V usage is TRBV7-2 and J usage is TRBJ1-5; 10 nucleotides agree with TRBD1. Unmatched junction bases numbered 13, after V lost 5 bases and J lost 9 bases. CDR3 length: 16 residues. CDR1 is SGHTA, CDR2 FQGNSA, per germline. The CDR3 nucleotides are TGTGCCAGCAGCCCGCGACAGGGGGCCTGGGGATCGCCCCAGCATTTT. This codes for CASSPRQGAWGSPQHF.

V gene TRBV28 combines with J gene TRBJ1-1; 7 nucleotides align to TRBD1. The CDR3 is 16 amino acids. Germline V gives CDR1 MDHEN, CDR2 SYDVKM. After removal of 5 bases from V and 4 bases from J, the junction contained 13 bases not matched to a gene. The CDR3 region is CASSPRGGALGTEAFF. DNA for the CDR3: TGTGCCAGCAGTCCCCGAGGGGGCGCTCTGGGCACTGAAGCTTTCTTT.

This chain connects TRBV4-1 to TRBJ2-3, with TRBD2 matching over 10 bases. The germline CDR1 and CDR2 sequences are MGHRA and YSYEKL. V shed 2 bases and J 7 bases; nucleotides not matched to a gene: 9. The CDR3 is 16 residues long. CDR3 region: CASSQLAGVFGNTQYF. The CDR3 DNA sequence: TGCGCCAGCAGCCAACTAGCGGGAGTGTTTGGGAATACGCAGTATTTT.

This chain connects TRBV5-1 to TRBJ2-7; 7 bases match TRBD1. Germline CDR1 and CDR2: SGHRS and YFSETQ. J lost 1 base, V lost 4 bases, and 5 bases had no gene match. This CDR3 region has 14 residues. CDR3 coding DNA: TGCGCCAGCAGCCAGGACAGGCGATCCTACGAGCAGTACTTC. It codes for CASSQDRRSYEQYF.

This rearrangement joins TRBV2 to TRBJ2-1, with 9 bases lining up with TRBD1. CDR1 and CDR2 (germline): SNHLY, FYNNEI. The CDR3 totals 14 residues. V trimming: 11 bases; J trimming: 5 bases; junction bases outside the gene matches: 10. This CDR3 reads CAGEQGAEDNEQFF. The CDR3 nucleotides read TGTGCCGGTGAACAGGGGGCGGAGGACAATGAGCAGTTCTTC.

V is TRBV7-9 and J is TRBJ2-2; the match to TRBD2 covers 8 bases. Per germline, CDR1 SEHNR and CDR2 FQNEAQ (reference sequence). The V gene end was trimmed by 4 bases and the J gene end by 4 bases; junction bases not matched to a gene: 5. The CDR3 has 15 amino acids. In DNA, the CDR3 is TGTGCCAGCAGCTCGTATAGCGGGACCACCGGGGAGCTGTTTTTT. This sequence encodes CASSSYSGTTGELFF.

CDR3: CASSLSLLQAGQPQHF. The CDR3, as DNA: TGTGCCAGCAGTTTATCGCTCCTCCAGGCAGGTCAGCCCCAGCATTTT. The chain uses TRBV28 and TRBJ1-5; no clear D gene. This CDR3 has 16 amino acids. Germline CDR1 MDHEN, CDR2 SYDVKM. V was clipped by 1 base and J by 6 bases, with 16 bases between them. The whole variable domain, remainder taken from reference TRBV28 and TRBJ1-5, is DVKVTQSSRYLVKRTGEKVFLECVQDMDHENMFWYRQDPGLGLRLIYFSYDVKMKEKGDIPEGYSVSREKKERFSLILESASTNQTSMYLCASSLSLLQAGQPQHFGDGTRLSIL.

The rearrangement uses TRBV19 and TRBJ1-1; D not certain. Germline V lookup: CDR1 LNHDA, CDR2 SQIVND (reference sequence). Trimming stripped 1 base from V and 7 bases from J, with 7 bases between. The CDR3 runs to 12 residues. The chain's CDR3 is CASSIGGDEAFF. The DNA of the CDR3 is TGTGCCAGTAGTATAGGCGGTGATGAAGCTTTCTTT.

The chain recombines TRBV9 with TRBJ1-3; maybe TRBD1 (5 bases). Trimming left V 0 bases short and J 2 bases short, with 15 bases between. The germline gives CDR1 SGDLS, CDR2 YYNGEE. This CDR3 is 17 amino acids long. The CDR3, as DNA: TGTGCCAGCAGCGTAGTATCCAGGGTCGGCCCTGGAAACACCATATATTTT. Amino acids: CASSVVSRVGPGNTIYF.

This clone occurred once. V is TRBV2 and J is TRBJ2-7, with a tentative D call TRBD1 (5 bases). The germline V gene encodes CDR1 SNHLY and CDR2 FYNNEI. CDR3 size: 16 residues. V lost 3 bases and J lost 7, with 22 bases in between. The chain's CDR3 is CASSDQRQPETGEQYF. The DNA for the CDR3 is TGTGCCAGCAGTGACCAGAGACAGCCCGAGACCGGGGAGCAGTACTTC.